The clone carrying this T cell receptor (beta chain) has more than one count but fewer than ten. Its target is not known. Some clones are missing from TCRdb's copy, which holds only in-frame ones; the method was immunoSEQ multiplex PCR. This sample yields roughly 650,000 clones, of which approximately 96% are seen a single time; 0.11% belongs to the top ten. This specimen belongs to a study of shared clonotypes between healthy human individuals. The CDR3 has 14 residues. The ends were cut back, 0 bases at V and 3 bases at J, with 7 bases in the middle. Germline CDR1 reads SGDLS; CDR2 reads YYNGEE. Naive CD8 cells were CD45RO-negative, positively selected for CCR7, excluding terminally differentiated effector memory CD45RA+ cells. General study results and limits: Shared across several donors were 4% to 6% of the naive CD4 clonotypes. With few donors, the genetic and exposure-history diversity represented was limited.

This receptor was identified in a woman in her 30s in good health. Sequenced input: naive CD8+ T cells sorted from blood. This chain joins TRBV9 and TRBJ1-5, with D perhaps matching TRBD1 (5 bases). The CDR3 DNA is TGTGCCAGCAGCGTAGCAGGGACCAATCAGCCCCAGCATTTT. Translated: CASSVAGTNQPQHF. The variable domain in full, with the rest retrieved from reference TRBV9 and TRBJ1-5, is DSGVTQTPKHLITATGQRVTLRCSPRSGDLSVYWYQQSLDQGLQFLIQYYNGEERAKGNILERFSAQQFPDLHSELNLSSLELGDSALYFCASSVAGTNQPQHFGDGTRLSIL.